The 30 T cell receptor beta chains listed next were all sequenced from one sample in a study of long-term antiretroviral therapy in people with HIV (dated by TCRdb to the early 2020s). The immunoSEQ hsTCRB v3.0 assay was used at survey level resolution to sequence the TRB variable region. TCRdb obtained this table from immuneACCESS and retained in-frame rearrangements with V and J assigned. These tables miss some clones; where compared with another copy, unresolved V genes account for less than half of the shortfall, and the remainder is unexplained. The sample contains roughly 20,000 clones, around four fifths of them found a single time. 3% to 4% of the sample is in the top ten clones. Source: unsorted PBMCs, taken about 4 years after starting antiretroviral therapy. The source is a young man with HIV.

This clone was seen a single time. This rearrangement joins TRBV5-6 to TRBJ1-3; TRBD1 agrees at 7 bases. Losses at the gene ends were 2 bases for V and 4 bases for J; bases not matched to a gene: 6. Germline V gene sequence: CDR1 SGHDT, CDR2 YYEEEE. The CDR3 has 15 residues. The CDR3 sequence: CASSFYETGGNTIYF. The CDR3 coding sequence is TGTGCCAGCAGCTTCTACGAGACAGGGGGAAACACCATATATTTT.

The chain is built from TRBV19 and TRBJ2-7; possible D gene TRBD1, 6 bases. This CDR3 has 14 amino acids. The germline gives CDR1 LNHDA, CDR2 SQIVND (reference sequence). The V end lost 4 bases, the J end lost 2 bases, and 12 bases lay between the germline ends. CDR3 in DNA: TGTGCCAGTAGTAAAAGACAGGACGCCTACGAGCAGTACTTC. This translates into CASSKRQDAYEQYF.

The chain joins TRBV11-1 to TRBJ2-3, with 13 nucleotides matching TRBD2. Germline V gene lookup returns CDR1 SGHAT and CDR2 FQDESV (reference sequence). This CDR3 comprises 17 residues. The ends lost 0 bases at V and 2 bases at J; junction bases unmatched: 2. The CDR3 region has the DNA TGTGCCAGCAGCTTAGCGGGACTAGCGGGGAACACAGATACGCAGTATTTT. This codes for CASSLAGLAGNTDTQYF.

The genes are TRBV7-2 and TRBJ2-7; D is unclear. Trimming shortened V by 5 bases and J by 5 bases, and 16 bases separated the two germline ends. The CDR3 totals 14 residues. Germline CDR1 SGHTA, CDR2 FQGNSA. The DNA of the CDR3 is TGTGCCAGCAGCCTATACGGTCAACGACACGAGCAGTACTTC. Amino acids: CASSLYGQRHEQYF.

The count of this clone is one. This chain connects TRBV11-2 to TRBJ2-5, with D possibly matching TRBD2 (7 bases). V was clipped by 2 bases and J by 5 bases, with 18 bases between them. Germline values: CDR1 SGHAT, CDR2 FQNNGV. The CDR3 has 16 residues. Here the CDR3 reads CASSLRRGGGGETQYF. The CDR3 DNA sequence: TGTGCCAGCAGCTTACGGCGCGGGGGAGGGGGGGAGACCCAGTACTTC.

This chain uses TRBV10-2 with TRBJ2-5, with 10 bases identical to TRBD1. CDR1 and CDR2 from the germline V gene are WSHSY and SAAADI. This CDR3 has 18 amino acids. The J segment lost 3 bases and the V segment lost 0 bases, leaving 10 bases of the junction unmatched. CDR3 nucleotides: TGCGCCAGCAGTGAGTCTGCGGGCCTGACAGGGGGCAAAGAGACCCAGTACTTC. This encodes CASSESAGLTGGKETQYF.

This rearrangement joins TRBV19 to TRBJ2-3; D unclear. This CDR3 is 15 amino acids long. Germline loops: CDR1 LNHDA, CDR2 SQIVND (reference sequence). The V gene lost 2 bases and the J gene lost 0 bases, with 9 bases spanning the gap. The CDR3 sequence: CASSISLGSTDTQYF. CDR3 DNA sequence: TGTGCCAGTAGTATATCCTTAGGGAGCACAGATACGCAGTATTTT.

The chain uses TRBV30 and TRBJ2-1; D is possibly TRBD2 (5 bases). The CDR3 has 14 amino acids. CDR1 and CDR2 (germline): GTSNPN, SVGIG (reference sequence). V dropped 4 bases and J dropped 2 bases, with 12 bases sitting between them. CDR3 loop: CAWTRGSAYNEQFF. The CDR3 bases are TGTGCCTGGACGAGAGGTAGCGCCTACAATGAGCAGTTCTTC.

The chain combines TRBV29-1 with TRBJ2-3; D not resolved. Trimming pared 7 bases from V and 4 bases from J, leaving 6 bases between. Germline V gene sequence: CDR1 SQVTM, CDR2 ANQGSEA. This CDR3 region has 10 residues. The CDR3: CSARSDTQYF. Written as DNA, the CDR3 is TGCAGCGCTAGATCAGATACGCAGTATTTT.

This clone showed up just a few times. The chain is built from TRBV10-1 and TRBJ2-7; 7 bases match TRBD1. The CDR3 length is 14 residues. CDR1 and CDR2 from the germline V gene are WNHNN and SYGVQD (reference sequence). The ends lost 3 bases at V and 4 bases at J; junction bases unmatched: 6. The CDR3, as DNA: TGCGCCAGCAGTGAAGGGGGACAGTCGTACGAGCAGTACTTC. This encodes CASSEGGQSYEQYF.

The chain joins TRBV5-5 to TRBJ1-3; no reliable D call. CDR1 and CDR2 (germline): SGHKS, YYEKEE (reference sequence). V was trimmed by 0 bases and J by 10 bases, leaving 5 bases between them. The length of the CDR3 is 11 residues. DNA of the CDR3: TGTGCCAGCAGCTTGGATGGAACCATATATTTT. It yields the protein CASSLDGTIYF. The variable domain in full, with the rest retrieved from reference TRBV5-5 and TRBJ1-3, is DAGVTQSPTHLIKTRGQQVTLRCSPISGHKSVSWYQQVLGQGPQFIFQYYEKEERGRGNFPDRFSARQFPNYSSELNVNALLLGDSALYLCASSLDGTIYFGEGSWLTVV.

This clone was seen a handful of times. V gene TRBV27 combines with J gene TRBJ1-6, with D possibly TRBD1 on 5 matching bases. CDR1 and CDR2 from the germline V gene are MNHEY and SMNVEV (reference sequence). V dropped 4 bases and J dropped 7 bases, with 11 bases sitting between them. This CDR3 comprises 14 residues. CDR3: CASSSGTANSPLHF. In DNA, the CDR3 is TGTGCCAGCAGTTCCGGGACTGCAAATTCACCCCTCCACTTT.

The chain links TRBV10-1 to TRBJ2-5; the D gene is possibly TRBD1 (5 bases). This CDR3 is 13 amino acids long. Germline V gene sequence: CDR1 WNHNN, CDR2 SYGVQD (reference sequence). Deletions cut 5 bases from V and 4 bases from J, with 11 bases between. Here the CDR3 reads CASSSRTSETQYF. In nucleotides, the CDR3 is TGCGCCAGCAGTTCCCGGACATCAGAGACCCAGTACTTC.

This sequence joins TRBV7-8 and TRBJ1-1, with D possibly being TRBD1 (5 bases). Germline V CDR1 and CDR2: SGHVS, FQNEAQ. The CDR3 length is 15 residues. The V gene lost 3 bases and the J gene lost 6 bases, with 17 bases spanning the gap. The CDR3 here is CASSFMVLRGAEAFF. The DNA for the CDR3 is TGTGCCAGCAGCTTTATGGTGCTACGGGGGGCTGAAGCTTTCTTT.

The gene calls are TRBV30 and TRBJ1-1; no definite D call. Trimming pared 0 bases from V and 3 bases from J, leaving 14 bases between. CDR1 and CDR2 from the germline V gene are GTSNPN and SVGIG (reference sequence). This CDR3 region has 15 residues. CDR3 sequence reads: CAWSVPERVDTEAFF. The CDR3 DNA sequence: TGTGCCTGGAGTGTACCGGAGCGGGTGGACACTGAAGCTTTCTTT.

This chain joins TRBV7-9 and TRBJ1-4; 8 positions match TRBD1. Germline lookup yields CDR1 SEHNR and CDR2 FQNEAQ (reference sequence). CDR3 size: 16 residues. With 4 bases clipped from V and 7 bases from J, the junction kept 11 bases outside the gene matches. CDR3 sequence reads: CASSSGTGSGSEKLFF. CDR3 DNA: TGTGCCAGCAGCTCCGGGACAGGTTCCGGAAGTGAAAAACTGTTTTTT.

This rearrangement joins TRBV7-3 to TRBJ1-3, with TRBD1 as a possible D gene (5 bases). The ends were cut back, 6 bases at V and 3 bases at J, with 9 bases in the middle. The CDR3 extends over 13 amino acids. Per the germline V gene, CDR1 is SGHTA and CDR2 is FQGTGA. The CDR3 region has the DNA TGTGCCAGCAGTCTCGGGGGTGGAAACACCATATATTTT. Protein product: CASSLGGGNTIYF. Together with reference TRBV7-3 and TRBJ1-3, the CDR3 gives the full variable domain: GAGVSQTPSNKVTEKGKYVELRCDPISGHTALYWYRQSLGQGPEFLIYFQGTGAADDSGLPNDRFFAVRPEGSVSTLKIQRTERGDSAVYLCASSLGGGNTIYFGEGSWLTVV.

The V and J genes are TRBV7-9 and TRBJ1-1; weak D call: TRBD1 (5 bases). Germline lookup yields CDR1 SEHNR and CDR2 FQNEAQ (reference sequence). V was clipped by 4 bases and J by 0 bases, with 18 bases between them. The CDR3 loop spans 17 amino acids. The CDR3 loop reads CASSSAGRGFMNTEAFF. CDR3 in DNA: TGTGCCAGCAGCTCCGCCGGGAGGGGTTTCATGAACACTGAAGCTTTCTTT.

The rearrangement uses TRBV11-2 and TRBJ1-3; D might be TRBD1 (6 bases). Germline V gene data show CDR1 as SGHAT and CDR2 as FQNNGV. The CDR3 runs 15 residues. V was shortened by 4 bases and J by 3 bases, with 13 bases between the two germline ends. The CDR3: CASSSYRVDGNTIYF. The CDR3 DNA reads TGTGCCAGCAGCTCATACAGGGTGGATGGAAACACCATATATTTT.

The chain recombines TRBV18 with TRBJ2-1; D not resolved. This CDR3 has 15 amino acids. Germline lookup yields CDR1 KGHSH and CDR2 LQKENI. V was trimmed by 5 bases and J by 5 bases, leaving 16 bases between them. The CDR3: CASSLSLFVDNEQFF. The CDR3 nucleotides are TGTGCCAGCTCATTATCACTCTTCGTAGACAATGAGCAGTTCTTC.

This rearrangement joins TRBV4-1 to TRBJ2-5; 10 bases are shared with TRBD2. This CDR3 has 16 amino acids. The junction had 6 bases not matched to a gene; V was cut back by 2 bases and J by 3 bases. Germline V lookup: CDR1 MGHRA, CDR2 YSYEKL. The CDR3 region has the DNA TGCGCCAGCAGCCAAAGCAGAGCGGGGGGGGAAGAGACCCAGTACTTC. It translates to CASSQSRAGGEETQYF.

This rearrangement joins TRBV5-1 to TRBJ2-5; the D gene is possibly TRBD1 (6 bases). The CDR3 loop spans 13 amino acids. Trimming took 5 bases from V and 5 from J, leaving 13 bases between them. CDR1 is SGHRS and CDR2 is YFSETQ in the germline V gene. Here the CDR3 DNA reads TGCGCCAGCAGAACTGGGGGCAGGGAGACCCAGTACTTC. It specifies CASRTGGRETQYF.

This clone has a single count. CDR3 bases: TGCAGTGCTAGAGGAAGCGGGGAGCAGTTCTTC. It is translated as CSARGSGEQFF. This chain uses TRBV20-1 with TRBJ2-1, with D possibly TRBD2 on 6 matching bases. V lost 1 base, J lost 10 bases, and 8 bases lay in between. Germline V gene data show CDR1 as DFQATT and CDR2 as SNEGSKA (reference sequence). The CDR3 totals 11 residues.

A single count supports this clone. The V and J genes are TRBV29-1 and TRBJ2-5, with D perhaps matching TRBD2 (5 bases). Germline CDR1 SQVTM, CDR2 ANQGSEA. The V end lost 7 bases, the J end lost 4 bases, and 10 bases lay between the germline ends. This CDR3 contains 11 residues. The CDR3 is CSAREGETQYF. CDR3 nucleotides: TGCAGCGCCCGCGAGGGAGAGACCCAGTACTTC.

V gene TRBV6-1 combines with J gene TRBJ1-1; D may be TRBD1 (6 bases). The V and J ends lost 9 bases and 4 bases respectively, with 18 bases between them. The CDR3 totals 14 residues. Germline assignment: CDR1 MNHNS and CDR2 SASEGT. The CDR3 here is CASLVSRGGTEAFF. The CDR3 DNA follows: TGTGCCAGTCTGGTCAGCAGGGGTGGCACTGAAGCTTTCTTT.

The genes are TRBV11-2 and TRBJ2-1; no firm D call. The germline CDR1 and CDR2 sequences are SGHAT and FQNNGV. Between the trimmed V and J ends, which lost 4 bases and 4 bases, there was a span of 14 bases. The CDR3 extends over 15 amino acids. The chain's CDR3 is CASSSSGVKYNEQFF. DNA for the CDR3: TGTGCCAGCAGCTCGTCTGGGGTAAAGTACAATGAGCAGTTCTTC.

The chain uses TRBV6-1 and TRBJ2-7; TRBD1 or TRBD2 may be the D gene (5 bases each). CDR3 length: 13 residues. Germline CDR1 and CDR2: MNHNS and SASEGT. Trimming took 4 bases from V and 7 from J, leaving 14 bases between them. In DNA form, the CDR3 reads TGTGCCAGCAGTGCCGGGACGGCTACGGAGCAGTACGTC. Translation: CASSAGTATEQYV.

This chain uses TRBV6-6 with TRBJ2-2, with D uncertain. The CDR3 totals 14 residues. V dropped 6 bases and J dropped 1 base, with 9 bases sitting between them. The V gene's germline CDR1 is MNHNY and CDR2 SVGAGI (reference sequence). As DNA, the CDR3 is TGTGCCAGCAGAAGGACCGAGAACACCGGGGAGCTGTTTTTT. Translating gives CASRRTENTGELFF.

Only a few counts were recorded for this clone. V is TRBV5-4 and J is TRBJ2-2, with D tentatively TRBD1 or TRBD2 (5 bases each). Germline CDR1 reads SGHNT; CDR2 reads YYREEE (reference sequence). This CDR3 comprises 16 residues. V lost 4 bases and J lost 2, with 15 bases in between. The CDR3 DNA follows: TGTGCCAGCAGCAAATCTTCAGGGAGTAACACCGGGGAGCTGTTTTTT. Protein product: CASSKSSGSNTGELFF. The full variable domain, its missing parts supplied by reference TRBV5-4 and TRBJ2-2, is ETGVTQSPTHLIKTRGQQVTLRCSSQSGHNTVSWYQQALGQGPQFIFQYYREEENGRGNFPPRFSGLQFPNYSSELNVNALELDDSALYLCASSKSSGSNTGELFFGEGSRLTVL.

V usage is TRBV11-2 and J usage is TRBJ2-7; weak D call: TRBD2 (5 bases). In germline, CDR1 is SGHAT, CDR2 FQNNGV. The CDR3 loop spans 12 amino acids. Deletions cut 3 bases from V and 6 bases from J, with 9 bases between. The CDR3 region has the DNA TGTGCCAGCAGCTTCGCTAGCCGCGAGCAGTACGTC. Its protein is CASSFASREQYV.